The 18 T cell receptor beta chains listed next were all sequenced from one sample in a study of blood T cell repertoires in COVID-19. TCRdb's table, derived via immunoSEQ multiplex PCR, lists solely in-frame clones and lacks some. The profile shows roughly 30,000 clones, approximately 81% of them singletons. Sample: peripheral blood. These receptors were taken from a man older than 75 with active COVID-19.

CDR3 nucleotide sequence: TGTGCCAGCAGTTCCCGGGGGGGAGGGACAGATACGCAGTATTTT. Amino acid sequence: CASSSRGGGTDTQYF. This sequence joins TRBV28 and TRBJ2-3, with 8 bases fitting TRBD2. Germline CDR1 and CDR2: MDHEN and SYDVKM. This CDR3 spans 15 amino acids. The V segment lost 4 bases and the J segment 3 bases; nucleotides outside the gene matches: 6.

V usage is TRBV5-1 and J usage is TRBJ1-5; TRBD1 matches 7 bases. This CDR3 comprises 15 residues. The ends lost 4 bases at V and 1 base at J; junction bases unmatched: 5. Germline CDR1 is SGHRS and CDR2 is YFSETQ. CDR3 sequence: CASSRTGESNQPQHF. The CDR3 region has the DNA TGCGCCAGCAGCCGTACAGGGGAAAGCAATCAGCCCCAGCATTTT.

This clone came up a few times. This chain links TRBV28 with TRBJ1-6; maybe TRBD1 (5 bases). V lost 7 bases, J lost 9 bases, and 19 bases lay in between. Germline values: CDR1 MDHEN, CDR2 SYDVKM. The CDR3 contains 15 residues. The CDR3 DNA follows: TGTGCCAGCACCCCCGGTGGGGGGACGGGTTCACCCCTCCACTTT. Amino acids: CASTPGGGTGSPLHF.

This clone was counted once. The genes are TRBV11-2 and TRBJ2-7, with TRBD2 identical over 14 bases. Germline trimming cut 5 bases from V and 2 bases from J; bases unmatched to any gene: 8. Germline CDR1 is SGHAT and CDR2 is FQNNGV. This CDR3 region has 17 residues. CDR3 sequence: CASSLGTSGGGPYEQYF. CDR3 sequence (DNA): TGTGCCAGCAGCCTGGGGACTAGCGGGGGCGGTCCCTACGAGCAGTACTTC.

This clone has a single count. The rearrangement links TRBV3-1 (or the pseudogene TRBV3-2) to TRBJ1-6, with a weak D call TRBD1 (6 bases). The germline gives CDR1 LGHDT, CDR2 YNNKEL (reference sequence). Trimming shortened V by 3 bases and J by 9 bases, and 12 bases separated the two germline ends. The CDR3 covers 14 residues. Here the CDR3 DNA reads TGTGCCAGCAGCCACAAAGGGGGGGGTTCACCCCTCCACTTT. Translating it yields CASSHKGGGSPLHF.

This clone was detected a few times. The rearrangement uses TRBV6-5 and TRBJ2-2; 10 bases are a match to TRBD1. This CDR3 region has 15 residues. Germline loops: CDR1 MNHEY, CDR2 SVGAGI. Unmatched junction bases numbered 4, after V lost 6 bases and J lost 3 bases. CDR3 sequence (DNA): TGTGCCAGCAGCCCGACAGGGGGCCACACCGGGGAGCTGTTTTTT. Amino acids: CASSPTGGHTGELFF.

The chain couples TRBV5-1 to TRBJ1-6; D unresolved. Germline assignment: CDR1 SGHRS and CDR2 YFSETQ. Trimming shortened V by 0 bases and J by 9 bases, and 7 bases separated the two germline ends. The CDR3 contains 13 residues. In DNA, the CDR3 is TGCGCCAGCAGCTTGGCCTCCGGTTCACCCCTCCACTTT. Its translation is CASSLASGSPLHF. Full variable domain (outside the CDR3, taken from reference TRBV5-1 and TRBJ1-6): KAGVTQTPRYLIKTRGQQVTLSCSPISGHRSVSWYQQTPGQGLQFLFEYFSETQRNKGNFPGRFSGRQFSNSRSEMNVSTLELGDSALYLCASSLASGSPLHFGNGTRLTVT.

The chain has TRBV9 and TRBJ2-3; TRBD2 agrees at 8 bases. Germline V gives CDR1 SGDLS, CDR2 YYNGEE. After removal of 2 bases from V and 4 bases from J, the junction contained 3 bases not matched to a gene. The CDR3 spans 14 residues. This chain's CDR3 is CASSVGGGPDTQYF. CDR3 bases: TGTGCCAGCAGCGTTGGCGGGGGGCCAGATACGCAGTATTTT.

The chain employs TRBV9 and TRBJ1-3; 8 positions agree with TRBD1. This CDR3 region has 17 residues. The V and J ends lost 0 bases and 4 bases, in that order; junction bases with no gene match: 9. Germline V gives CDR1 SGDLS, CDR2 YYNGEE. The CDR3 region is CASSVAVQGAWGNTIYF. DNA for the CDR3: TGTGCCAGCAGCGTAGCTGTGCAGGGGGCATGGGGAAACACCATATATTTT.

The chain uses TRBV3-1 (or the pseudogene TRBV3-2) and TRBJ2-7; possibly TRBD2 for D (6 bases). The ends were cut back, 4 bases at V and 4 bases at J, with 17 bases in the middle. CDR3 length equals 15 residues. Germline-derived CDR1 and CDR2 are LGHDT and YNNKEL (reference sequence). CDR3 in amino acids: CASSPRPGTGYEQYF. The CDR3 DNA is TGTGCCAGCAGCCCCCGCCCCGGGACTGGGTACGAGCAGTACTTC.

This sequence joins TRBV5-4 and TRBJ1-3; D is unresolved. Germline values: CDR1 SGHNT, CDR2 YYREEE (reference sequence). The CDR3 has 18 amino acids. V dropped 4 bases and J dropped 4 bases, with 24 bases sitting between them. CDR3 residues: CASSASLGPTLSGNTIYF. CDR3 DNA sequence: TGTGCCAGCAGCGCTAGCCTCGGACCTACTTTGTCCGGAAACACCATATATTTT. The entire variable domain, with the rest obtained from reference TRBV5-4 and TRBJ1-3, is as follows: ETGVTQSPTHLIKTRGQQVTLRCSSQSGHNTVSWYQQALGQGPQFIFQYYREEENGRGNFPPRFSGLQFPNYSSELNVNALELDDSALYLCASSASLGPTLSGNTIYFGEGSWLTVV.

This sequence joins TRBV5-1 and TRBJ2-3; 7 nucleotides agree with TRBD2. V dropped 0 bases and J dropped 1; count of bases not matched to a gene: 2. CDR1 and CDR2 (germline): SGHRS, YFSETQ. The CDR3 is made up of 15 amino acids. CDR3 residues: CASSLGDYRTDTQYF. As DNA, the CDR3 is TGCGCCAGCAGCTTGGGGGACTATCGCACAGATACGCAGTATTTT.

The chain uses TRBV19 and TRBJ1-5; no definite D call. Germline CDR1 is LNHDA and CDR2 is SQIVND (reference sequence). Trimming stripped 5 bases from V and 1 base from J, with 9 bases between. This CDR3 spans 14 amino acids. The CDR3 DNA reads TGTGCCAGTAGTCGCGTCCCGAGCAATCAGCCCCAGCATTTT. Protein: CASSRVPSNQPQHF.

CDR3 DNA sequence: TGTGCCAGCAGCTCCGGACTGACCTCTGGAAACACCATATATTTT. This gives the protein CASSSGLTSGNTIYF. The J gene is TRBJ1-3, the V gene TRBV11-2, with unresolved D. The CDR3 loop spans 15 amino acids. CDR1 is SGHAT, CDR2 FQNNGV, per germline. Trimming took 4 bases from V and 0 from J, leaving 10 bases between them.

The table lists this clone with a few counts. This chain uses TRBV9 with TRBJ1-1; a weak D match, TRBD1 (6 bases). V lost 3 bases, J lost 4 bases, and 16 bases lay in between. CDR3 length: 15 amino acids. Germline V gene lookup returns CDR1 SGDLS and CDR2 YYNGEE. The CDR3 protein is CASSEQRQVGTEAFF. As DNA, the CDR3 is TGTGCCAGCAGCGAACAAAGACAGGTCGGCACTGAAGCTTTCTTT.

CDR3 coding DNA: TGTGCCACCAGCAGATCCCCCCCGGGGGGGAGCACAGATACGCAGTATTTT. This encodes CATSRSPPGGSTDTQYF. The chain has TRBV15 and TRBJ2-3; TRBD2 matches at 8 bases. Per germline, CDR1 LNHNV and CDR2 YYDKDF (reference sequence). With V trimmed by 2 bases and J by 0 bases, 7 bases remained unmatched. The CDR3 has 17 amino acids.

This chain uses TRBV9 with TRBJ2-3, with a weak D call TRBD1 (6 bases). V lost 0 bases and J 5 bases, leaving 13 bases between the germline ends. The CDR3 length is 15 residues. Germline V lookup: CDR1 SGDLS, CDR2 YYNGEE. CDR3: CASSVVRGGIDTQYF. As DNA, the CDR3 is TGTGCCAGCAGCGTAGTAAGAGGGGGTATAGATACGCAGTATTTT.

The chain employs TRBV5-5 and TRBJ2-3; 12 bases align to TRBD1. Germline CDR1 SGHKS, CDR2 YYEKEE (reference sequence). J was trimmed by 4 bases and V by 3 bases; bases with no gene match: 6. This CDR3 region has 16 residues. The CDR3 loop reads CASSSRDRGRADTQYF. The CDR3 DNA sequence: TGTGCCAGCAGCTCACGGGACAGGGGGCGCGCAGATACGCAGTATTTT.